The sequence of this T cell receptor (beta chain) was determined in a study of metastatic and nonmetastatic thyroid tumors. At the level of the study: Samples came from malignant and benign thyroid patients, and repertoires were compared across blood and tumor or nodule tissue. Points from the study as a whole: When malignant thyroid tumors were compared with benign nodules, TCR beta diversity was reportedly significantly higher in the malignant tumors. This held in both blood and tumor samples.

Original analysis: The authors used CDR3 differences across clinicopathological groups to build a distant-metastasis classifier for papillary thyroid cancer. TCRdb reprocessed the PCR reads via MiXCR. TCRdb assigned the V and J calls; the authors' analysis was not used. The data show approximately 4,500 clones, around 32% seen once. Trimming removed 2 bases at V and 6 bases at J, with 13 bases between. The germline V gene has CDR1 SGHAT and CDR2 FQNNGV. The CDR3 is made up of 14 amino acids. None of the patients had undergone any treatment ahead of thyroid surgery. Of note for this clone: Its antigen remains unidentified.

The V and J genes are TRBV11-2 and TRBJ1-1, with D maybe TRBD1 (6 bases). Sequencing was done on a sample of adjacent normal tissue. The clonotype was recovered from a male donor with papillary thyroid cancer or a benign thyroid nodule (not recorded which). Some clones in this sample may be carry-over from other donors' samples. CDR3 sequence reads: CASSLILGAAEAFF. DNA for the CDR3: TGTGCCAGCAGCTTAATCCTGGGGGCAGCTGAAGCTTTCTTT.